There are many counts of the clone carrying this T cell receptor (beta chain). Its antigen is unknown. Per the germline V gene, CDR1 is KGHSH and CDR2 is LQKENI. Trimming took off 0 bases at V and 0 bases at J, with 9 bases between the two ends. The CDR3 sequence is 16 residues long. This sample is drawn from a study of T cells in Graves' hyperthyroidism and ophthalmopathy. Study outcomes and limitations: Ophthalmopathy was distinguished from stable hyperthyroidism by 13 V-J signatures.

Amplification yielded TCR beta CDR3 regions, with RNA transcripts as the source. The TCR CDR3 was amplified in a first-round RT-PCR using the HTBI primer set. TCRdb processed the multiplex PCR reads anew with MiXCR; each CDR3 protein has one entry. Here the sample spans a few hundred thousand distinct CDR3 sequences, 15% to 19% being singletons. The chain employs TRBV18 and TRBJ2-1; TRBD1 might be the D (5 bases). This sequence originates from a woman aged 18-30 years with Graves' hyperthyroidism. The sample comprised blood. The CDR3 spells CASSPPPRASYNEQFF. In DNA, the CDR3 is TGTGCCAGCTCACCACCCCCCAGGGCCTCCTACAATGAGCAGTTCTTC.